This note documents a single T cell receptor (beta chain) sequence. The antigen remains unidentified. The sample belongs to a study of OX40 agonist ivuxolimab in advanced cancers. Study-level information: Patients achieving partial responses numbered three: one hepatocellular carcinoma case and two cutaneous melanoma cases.

Broader study findings: On average, CD8+ T cells had more expanded clones than CD4+.

The CDR3 has 17 residues. Trimming took 7 bases from V and 3 from J; bases not matched to a gene: 11. CDR1 and CDR2 (germline): MDHEN, SYDVKM. Sequencing was performed with immunoSEQ multiplex PCR; in TCRdb, only in-frame clones are kept and a portion is missing. The sample has about 120,000 clones, 93% seen once; the top ten hold more than 0.15%. This chain connects TRBV28 to TRBJ1-6; 8 bases align to TRBD1. This sequence originates from an adult with an advanced solid tumor such as melanoma, head and neck, liver or kidney cancer. The material was CD4+ or CD8+ T cells sorted from blood, obtained in a trial of the OX40 agonist ivuxolimab. The CDR3 reads CASTSGTGNFYNSPLHF. The DNA for the CDR3 is TGTGCCAGCACCTCCGGGACAGGAAACTTCTATAATTCACCCCTCCACTTT.